The present entry profiles one T cell receptor (beta chain) with its context. Antigen: not known. This record comes from a study of cytomegalovirus exposure and HLA in healthy donors. Study-wide results and caveats: Per a later analysis, 15,000 to 20,000 TCR beta sequences showed association with HLA alleles at 0.05 false discovery rate. Per a later analysis, HLA-associated TCR beta chains showed more clonal expansion than other, equally common TCR beta chains. Reportedly, HLA-A and HLA-B alleles of most subjects were accurately predicted from TCR beta.

60 Vbeta and 13 Jbeta primers were used in PCR. The repertoire was sequenced with immunoSEQ multiplex PCR; TCRdb's copy has only in-frame clones and lacks some. The sample lists some 160,000 clones; 75% to 85% were seen once. Trimming shortened V by 3 bases and J by 7 bases, and 12 bases separated the two germline ends. The CDR3 has 14 amino acids. Germline V gene sequence: CDR1 ENHRY, CDR2 SYGVKD. This sequence originates from a man between 45 and 60 years old in good health and CMV-seropositive. Sequenced material: PBMCs. The chain recombines TRBV10-3 with TRBJ1-4; no reliable D call. The CDR3 region is CAISDPRRGEKLFF. In DNA, the CDR3 is TGTGCCATCAGTGACCCGAGGCGCGGTGAAAAACTGTTTTTT.